This T cell receptor beta chain was sequenced during a study of CD8+ T cells in alopecia areata. Study-wide background: In an open-label trial, patients got 5 to 10 mg tofacitinib twice daily. Study-wide results and caveats: Scalp data also include sequences from resident alphabeta T cells of normal skin.

Worth noting for this clone: What it binds is not known.

Extracted RNA was reverse transcribed into cDNA, the sequencing template. Sequencing used immunoSEQ multiplex PCR; TCRdb keeps in-frame clones, though not all of them. Altogether approximately 90,000 clones are present, around 70% being singletons, with the ten largest covering roughly a sixth. Treatment here: oral pan-JAK inhibitor, 5-10 mg twice daily. V gave up 7 bases and J gave up 2 bases; unmatched junction bases: 6. Germline lookup yields CDR1 LNHDA and CDR2 SQIVND (reference sequence). CDR3 size: 15 residues. The source is a human donor with alopecia areata. Source: CD8+ T cells sorted from blood, taken at week 44, from a patient treated with tofacitinib. The chain uses TRBV19 and TRBJ2-7; TRBD1 matches 12 bases. CDR3 loop: CASTFGTGGAYEQYF. CDR3 DNA sequence: TGTGCCAGTACCTTCGGGACAGGGGGCGCCTACGAGCAGTACTTC.